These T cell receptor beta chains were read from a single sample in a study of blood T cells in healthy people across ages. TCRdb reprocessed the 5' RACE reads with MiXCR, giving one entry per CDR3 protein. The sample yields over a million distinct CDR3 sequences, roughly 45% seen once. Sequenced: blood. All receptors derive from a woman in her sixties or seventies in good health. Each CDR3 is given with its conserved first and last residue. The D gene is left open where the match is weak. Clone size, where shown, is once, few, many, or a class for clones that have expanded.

CDR3 DNA: TGTGCCGTAGCACGGGGAGAGACCCAGTACTTC
CDR3 protein: CAVARGETQYF
D gene: -
J gene: TRBJ2-5
V gene: TRBV7-9
clone size: -

CDR3 DNA: TGTGCCAGCAGCTCGGGAGGAAGTCAAGATACGCAGTATTTT
CDR3 protein: CASSSGGSQDTQYF
D gene: TRBD2
J gene: TRBJ2-3
V gene: TRBV5-6
clone size: -

CDR3 DNA: TGTGCCAGCAGCCAAGAGGGGACTAGCAAATCTGGGGCCAACGTCCTGACTTTC
CDR3 protein: CASSQEGTSKSGANVLTF
D gene: TRBD2
J gene: TRBJ2-6
V gene: TRBV3-1
clone size: -

CDR3 DNA: TGTGCCATCAGCGGACTAGCGGGAGGTACCCAAGAGACCCAGTACTTC
CDR3 protein: CAISGLAGGTQETQYF
D gene: TRBD2
J gene: TRBJ2-5
V gene: TRBV10-3
clone size: few

CDR3 DNA: TGTGCCAGCAGCTGGGGGGGCTCCGAGCAGTACTTC
CDR3 protein: CASSWGGSEQYF
D gene: -
J gene: TRBJ2-7
V gene: TRBV11-2
clone size: -

CDR3 DNA: TGTGCCAGCAGTTTCTACGCCGACTACTACGAGCAGTACTTC
CDR3 protein: CASSFYADYYEQYF
D gene: -
J gene: TRBJ2-7
V gene: TRBV12-3/TRBV12-4
clone size: -

CDR3 DNA: TGTGCCAGCAGCAACAGGGTTCCCCACAATGAGCAGTTCTTC
CDR3 protein: CASSNRVPHNEQFF
D gene: -
J gene: TRBJ2-1
V gene: TRBV7-6
clone size: -

CDR3 DNA: TGTGCCAGCAGCCCCCCTGGAACGCAGTTCTTC
CDR3 protein: CASSPPGTQFF
D gene: -
J gene: TRBJ2-1
V gene: TRBV12-3/TRBV12-4
clone size: -

CDR3 DNA: TGCGCCAGCAGCTTGGAAGGCTCCGGGGGGCAGTACTTC
CDR3 protein: CASSLEGSGGQYF
D gene: TRBD2
J gene: TRBJ2-5
V gene: TRBV5-1
clone size: -

CDR3 DNA: TGTGCCAGCAGCCAAGAAGGGGGGTCAGGCACAGATACGCAGTATTTT
CDR3 protein: CASSQEGGSGTDTQYF
D gene: -
J gene: TRBJ2-3
V gene: TRBV4-2
clone size: few

CDR3 DNA: TGCAGTGCCCTCATTCCGACAGGGGCATCCTACGAGCAGTACTTC
CDR3 protein: CSALIPTGASYEQYF
D gene: TRBD1
J gene: TRBJ2-7
V gene: TRBV20-1
clone size: -

CDR3 DNA: TGTGCCAGCAGCGTCAGGAGCGGTGGCACAGATACGCAGTATTTT
CDR3 protein: CASSVRSGGTDTQYF
D gene: -
J gene: TRBJ2-3
V gene: TRBV9
clone size: few

CDR3 DNA: TGTGCCAGCAGTTCCAGGAGCTCCTATAATTCACCCCTCCACTTT
CDR3 protein: CASSSRSSYNSPLHF
D gene: -
J gene: TRBJ1-6
V gene: TRBV27
clone size: -

CDR3 DNA: TGTGCCAGCAGCAAAACCGGGACAAGCTACGAGCAGTACTTC
CDR3 protein: CASSKTGTSYEQYF
D gene: -
J gene: TRBJ2-7
V gene: TRBV11-1
clone size: -

CDR3 DNA: TGTGCCAGCAGTGTCGCTGATCAGCCCCAGCATTTT
CDR3 protein: CASSVADQPQHF
D gene: -
J gene: TRBJ1-5
V gene: TRBV25-1
clone size: -

CDR3 DNA: TGTGCCAGCTCACCACGGCCCGATCTGGTTGTGACAGTTACGCAGTATTTT
CDR3 protein: CASSPRPDLVVTVTQYF
D gene: -
J gene: TRBJ2-3
V gene: TRBV18
clone size: once

CDR3 DNA: TGTGCCAGCAGCTTAGCGGCGAACTACGAGCAGTACTTC
CDR3 protein: CASSLAANYEQYF
D gene: -
J gene: TRBJ2-7
V gene: TRBV7-8
clone size: -

CDR3 DNA: TGTGCCAGCAGTTTGGGCAGGGCTTATATCAATGAGCAGTTCTTC
CDR3 protein: CASSLGRAYINEQFF
D gene: -
J gene: TRBJ2-1
V gene: TRBV6-6
clone size: -

CDR3 DNA: TGCGCCAGCAGCGCCGCTCAGGTTTCCGAGCAGTACTTC
CDR3 protein: CASSAAQVSEQYF
D gene: -
J gene: TRBJ2-7
V gene: TRBV5-1
clone size: once

CDR3 DNA: TGTGCCAGCGGTAAAGGTACCTACGAGCAGTACTTC
CDR3 protein: CASGKGTYEQYF
D gene: -
J gene: TRBJ2-7
V gene: TRBV12-3/TRBV12-4
clone size: -

CDR3 DNA: TGCGCCAGTCCAACCACCCTCAGGAGGGGATTACCCTACGAGCAGTACTTC
CDR3 protein: CASPTTLRRGLPYEQYF
D gene: -
J gene: TRBJ2-7
V gene: TRBV5-1
clone size: few

CDR3 DNA: TGTGCCAGCAGTGAACTGTTCTACTACGAGCAGTACTTC
CDR3 protein: CASSELFYYEQYF
D gene: -
J gene: TRBJ2-7
V gene: TRBV6-1
clone size: few

CDR3 DNA: TGTGTCAGCAGTTTCTCAGGGGTTTTACAAGAGACCCAGTACTTC
CDR3 protein: CVSSFSGVLQETQYF
D gene: -
J gene: TRBJ2-5
V gene: TRBV12-3/TRBV12-4
clone size: once

CDR3 DNA: TGTGCCAGCTCACCACGCGAGGGAGGGCCTCACGAGCAGTACTTC
CDR3 protein: CASSPREGGPHEQYF
D gene: TRBD2
J gene: TRBJ2-7
V gene: TRBV18
clone size: many

CDR3 DNA: TGTGCCAGCAGCCGGACAGGGGGCGATGGTTTCTTT
CDR3 protein: CASSRTGGDGFF
D gene: TRBD1
J gene: TRBJ1-1
V gene: TRBV7-2
clone size: few

CDR3 DNA: TGTGCCAGCAGTTTGCGTTTGAACACCGGGGAGCTGTTTTTT
CDR3 protein: CASSLRLNTGELFF
D gene: -
J gene: TRBJ2-2
V gene: TRBV12-3/TRBV12-4
clone size: -

CDR3 DNA: TGTGCCAGCAGCCAAGATTTAGCTGAGCAGTACTTC
CDR3 protein: CASSQDLAEQYF
D gene: -
J gene: TRBJ2-7
V gene: TRBV3-1
clone size: -

CDR3 DNA: TGCGCCAGCAGCTTACTAGGGGATCCCTCCTACGAGCAGTACTTC
CDR3 protein: CASSLLGDPSYEQYF
D gene: -
J gene: TRBJ2-7
V gene: TRBV5-1
clone size: -

CDR3 DNA: TGTGCCAGCAGCCAAGGAGAACTAGCGGGAACAGATACGCAGTATTTT
CDR3 protein: CASSQGELAGTDTQYF
D gene: TRBD2
J gene: TRBJ2-3
V gene: TRBV3-1
clone size: few

CDR3 DNA: TGCAGTGCTAGACGGGACAGGGGCCCCGAGCAGTACTTC
CDR3 protein: CSARRDRGPEQYF
D gene: TRBD1
J gene: TRBJ2-7
V gene: TRBV20-1
clone size: many

CDR3 DNA: TGTGCCAGCAGCGCGGGAGCGAGCACTGAAGCTTTCTTT
CDR3 protein: CASSAGASTEAFF
D gene: -
J gene: TRBJ1-1
V gene: TRBV9
clone size: -

CDR3 DNA: TGTGCCACCAGCACACAGCGGGACCCAAGTGAGCAGTACTTC
CDR3 protein: CATSTQRDPSEQYF
D gene: TRBD2
J gene: TRBJ2-7
V gene: TRBV15
clone size: many

CDR3 DNA: TGTGCCAGCAGTCCTAAGATAAACTACAATGAGCAGTTCTTC
CDR3 protein: CASSPKINYNEQFF
D gene: -
J gene: TRBJ2-1
V gene: TRBV6-6
clone size: -

CDR3 DNA: TGCGCCAGCAGCCCTAGCGGGAGGGGCCTCGATGAGCAGTACTTC
CDR3 protein: CASSPSGRGLDEQYF
D gene: TRBD2
J gene: TRBJ2-5
V gene: TRBV5-1
clone size: -

CDR3 DNA: TGTGCCAGCAGTTTAGGGGGCGGCGGCTATGGCTACACCTTC
CDR3 protein: CASSLGGGGYGYTF
D gene: -
J gene: TRBJ1-2
V gene: TRBV28
clone size: -

CDR3 DNA: TGCAGCGCCGGGACAGGGGGCGATTCCGGGGCCAACGTCCTGACTTTC
CDR3 protein: CSAGTGGDSGANVLTF
D gene: TRBD1
J gene: TRBJ2-6
V gene: TRBV29-1
clone size: few

CDR3 DNA: TGTGCCACCAGCAGAGGGGGGACATTCGAGCAGTACTTC
CDR3 protein: CATSRGGTFEQYF
D gene: -
J gene: TRBJ2-7
V gene: TRBV15
clone size: -

CDR3 DNA: TGTGCCAGCAGCCCCCGGAGGGGGGCCACTGAAGCTTTCTTT
CDR3 protein: CASSPRRGATEAFF
D gene: -
J gene: TRBJ1-1
V gene: TRBV9
clone size: -

CDR3 DNA: TGTGCCAGCAGCAACGGACTAGCGGGGGTTCGCCGAGATGAGCAGTTCTTC
CDR3 protein: CASSNGLAGVRRDEQFF
D gene: TRBD2
J gene: TRBJ2-1
V gene: TRBV5-5
clone size: -

CDR3 DNA: TGCAGTGCTAGCCGGCGGGAGGGCTTAGATACGCAGTATTTT
CDR3 protein: CSASRREGLDTQYF
D gene: TRBD2
J gene: TRBJ2-3
V gene: TRBV20-1
clone size: few

CDR3 DNA: TGTGACAGCAGGCCTCCGGGAGTGGGGCACGAGCAGTACTTC
CDR3 protein: CDSRPPGVGHEQYF
D gene: -
J gene: TRBJ2-7
V gene: TRBV25-1
clone size: -